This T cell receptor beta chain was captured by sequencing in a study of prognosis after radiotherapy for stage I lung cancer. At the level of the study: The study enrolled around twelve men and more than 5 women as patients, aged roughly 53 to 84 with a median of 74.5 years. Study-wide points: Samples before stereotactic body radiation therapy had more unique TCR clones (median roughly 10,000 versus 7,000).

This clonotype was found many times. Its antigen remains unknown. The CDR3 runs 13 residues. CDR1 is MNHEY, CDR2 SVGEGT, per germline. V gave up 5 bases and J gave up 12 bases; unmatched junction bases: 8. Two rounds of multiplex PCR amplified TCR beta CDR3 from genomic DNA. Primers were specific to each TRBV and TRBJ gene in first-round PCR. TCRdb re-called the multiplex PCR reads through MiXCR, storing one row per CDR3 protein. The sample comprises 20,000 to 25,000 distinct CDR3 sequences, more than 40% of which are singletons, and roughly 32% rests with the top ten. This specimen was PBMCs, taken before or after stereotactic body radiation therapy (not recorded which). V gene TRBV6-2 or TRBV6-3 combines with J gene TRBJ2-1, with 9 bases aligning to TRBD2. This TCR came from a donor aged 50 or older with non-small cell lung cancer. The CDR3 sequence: CASSEASGTGQFF. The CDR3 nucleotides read TGTGCCAGCAGTGAAGCTAGCGGGACGGGGCAGTTCTTC.